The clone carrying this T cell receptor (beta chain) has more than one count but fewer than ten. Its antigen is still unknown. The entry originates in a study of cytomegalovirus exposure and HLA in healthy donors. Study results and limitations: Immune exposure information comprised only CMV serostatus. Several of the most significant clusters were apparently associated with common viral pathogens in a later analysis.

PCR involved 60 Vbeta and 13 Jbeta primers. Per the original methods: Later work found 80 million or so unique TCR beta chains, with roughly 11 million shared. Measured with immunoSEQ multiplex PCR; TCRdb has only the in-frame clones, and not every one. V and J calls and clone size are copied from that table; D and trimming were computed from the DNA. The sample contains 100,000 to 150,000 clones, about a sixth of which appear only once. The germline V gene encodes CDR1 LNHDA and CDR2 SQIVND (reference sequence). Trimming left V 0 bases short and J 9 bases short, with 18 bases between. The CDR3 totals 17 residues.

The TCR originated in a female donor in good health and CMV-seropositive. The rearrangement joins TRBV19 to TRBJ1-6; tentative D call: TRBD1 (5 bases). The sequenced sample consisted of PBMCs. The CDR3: CASSIDNGRARGSPLHF. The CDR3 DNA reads TGTGCCAGTAGTATAGATAATGGCAGGGCGCGTGGTTCACCCCTCCACTTT.